Presented here are 22 T cell receptor beta chains from one specimen sequenced in a study of T-cell memory formation after mild COVID-19 (dated by TCRdb to the early 2020s). The library relied on 5' RACE. The reads were generated on an Illumina NovaSeq 6000. The public reads were quality trimmed at Q25 with fastp and then assembled into clones with MiXCR by TCRdb, keeping productive beta chains. Every CDR3 protein is listed once, alongside the most common genes and DNA of its rows. For this sample there are 150,000 to 200,000 distinct CDR3 sequences; 25% to 40% appear just once. The ten largest clones capture around 11% of the sample. The sequenced sample was PBMCs or a T cell subset sorted from them (not recorded which). These receptor sequences come from an adult woman who had mild COVID-19 (a few samples of this study predate the infection). The sample titles of this study are shuffled in the database, so cell type and time point are left out; the donor was told from shared clones.

This clonotype was detected many times. The chain recombines TRBV12-3 or TRBV12-4 with TRBJ2-7; D gene ambiguous. Trimming took 0 bases from V and 4 from J, leaving 4 bases between them. CDR3 length equals 12 residues. The CDR3 region has the DNA TGTGCCAGCAGTTTAGCGGGTTACGAGCAGTACTTC. This translates into CASSLAGYEQYF.

This clonotype has only one observation. The DNA of the CDR3 is TGTGCCAGCAGCGGGGAAGGGGGTGCCTACGAGCAGTACTTC. Protein sequence: CASSGEGGAYEQYF. The J gene is TRBJ2-7, the V gene TRBV5-6; the D gene is possibly TRBD1 (6 bases). V was cut by 4 bases and J by 2 bases, with 13 bases left in between. There are 14 residues in the CDR3. Germline assignment: CDR1 SGHDT and CDR2 YYEEEE.

This sequence joins TRBV5-1 and TRBJ1-2; no firm D call. This CDR3 is 13 amino acids long. V dropped 3 bases and J dropped 3 bases, with 9 bases sitting between them. Germline V gene lookup returns CDR1 SGHRS and CDR2 YFSETQ. The CDR3 DNA is TGCGCCAGCAGCTCAAATGACGACTATGGCTACACCTTC. Protein sequence: CASSSNDDYGYTF.

The V and J genes are TRBV4-1 and TRBJ2-5, with a tentative D call TRBD1 (6 bases). Trimming took off 3 bases at V and 0 bases at J, with 8 bases between the two ends. The germline V gene has CDR1 MGHRA and CDR2 YSYEKL. CDR3 length: 14 amino acids. Here the CDR3 DNA reads TGCGCCAGCAGCCATAGGGGGTACCAAGAGACCCAGTACTTC. Its protein product is CASSHRGYQETQYF.

This clonotype was detected a few times. The J gene is TRBJ2-1, the V gene TRBV6-5; D is unresolved. V dropped 7 bases and J dropped 13 bases, with 14 bases sitting between them. The CDR3 has 11 amino acids. Germline V gives CDR1 MNHEY, CDR2 SVGAGI. The CDR3 spells CASTHSRVQFF. The CDR3 DNA is TGTGCCAGCACCCACTCTAGGGTTCAGTTCTTC.

The chain combines TRBV5-1 with TRBJ2-7; 7 positions match TRBD1. J was trimmed by 8 bases and V by 4 bases; bases with no gene match: 6. The CDR3 has 12 amino acids. In germline, CDR1 is SGHRS, CDR2 YFSETQ. The CDR3 is CASSPGTDKQYF. In DNA form, the CDR3 reads TGCGCCAGCAGCCCAGGGACAGATAAGCAGTACTTC.

The rearrangement uses TRBV5-1 and TRBJ2-1; possibly TRBD2 for D (5 bases). Germline loops: CDR1 SGHRS, CDR2 YFSETQ. The CDR3 covers 13 residues. Trimming took 3 bases from V and 9 from J, leaving 13 bases between them. The CDR3 protein is CASSSLERAEQFF. CDR3 coding DNA: TGCGCCAGCAGCTCACTAGAAAGGGCTGAGCAGTTCTTC.

V and J are TRBV5-1 and TRBJ2-7; 9 nucleotides agree with TRBD2. This CDR3 comprises 13 residues. The germline V gene has CDR1 SGHRS and CDR2 YFSETQ. V was pared by 7 bases and J by 3 bases, with 5 bases of the junction left unmatched. The CDR3 reads CASALAGDYEQYF. The CDR3 DNA reads as TGCGCCAGCGCGTTAGCGGGGGACTACGAGCAGTACTTC.

The V and J genes are TRBV7-9 and TRBJ2-2; 7 positions match TRBD1. The V gene end was trimmed by 5 bases and the J gene end by 1 base; junction bases not matched to a gene: 7. The germline V gene encodes CDR1 SEHNR and CDR2 FQNEAQ (reference sequence). The CDR3 has 16 amino acids. CDR3 residues: CASSARDRENTGELFF. CDR3 coding DNA: TGTGCCAGCAGCGCTAGAGACAGGGAGAACACCGGGGAGCTGTTTTTT.

The chain uses TRBV30 and TRBJ2-1, with D possibly called TRBD1 or TRBD2 (6 bases each). With 3 bases removed from V and 9 bases from J, the gap between germline ends came to 24 bases. The CDR3 consists of 16 residues. Germline V gene lookup returns CDR1 GTSNPN and CDR2 SVGIG (reference sequence). The CDR3 is CAWRPRQATRRGEQFF. The CDR3 nucleotides are TGTGCCTGGAGACCCCGACAGGCGACCCGGCGGGGTGAGCAGTTCTTC.

V usage is TRBV4-1 and J usage is TRBJ2-3; D possibly corresponds to TRBD1 (6 bases). Per germline, CDR1 MGHRA and CDR2 YSYEKL. V lost 4 bases and J lost 2, with 13 bases in between. The CDR3 sequence is 15 residues long. The CDR3 DNA sequence: TGCGCCAGCAGCCCAGGGGCACGCTTCACAGATACGCAGTATTTT. It is translated as CASSPGARFTDTQYF.

The chain joins TRBV5-1 to TRBJ2-5, with D possibly matching TRBD2 (5 bases). V was shortened by 4 bases and J by 4 bases, with 14 bases between the two germline ends. CDR3 length equals 14 residues. The germline CDR1 and CDR2 sequences are SGHRS and YFSETQ. CDR3 sequence: CASSPAEAIETQYF. The CDR3 coding sequence is TGCGCCAGCAGCCCAGCGGAGGCCATAGAGACCCAGTACTTC.

A few counts support this clonotype. This chain connects TRBV19 to TRBJ1-1, with a possible D match to TRBD1 (6 bases). Germline V lookup: CDR1 LNHDA, CDR2 SQIVND (reference sequence). V was trimmed by 11 bases and J by 6 bases, leaving 16 bases between them. The CDR3 totals 12 residues. As DNA, the CDR3 is TGTGCCTCGGCAGGGGTTGTCCCTGAAGCTTTCTTT. It codes for CASAGVVPEAFF. The variable domain in full, with the rest retrieved from reference TRBV19 and TRBJ1-1, is DGGITQSPKYLFRKEGQNVTLSCEQNLNHDAMYWYRQDPGQGLRLIYYSQIVNDFQKGDIAEGYSVSREKKESFPLTVTSAQKNPTAFYLCASAGVVPEAFFGQGTRLTVV.

This clonotype has a handful of counts. The gene calls are TRBV7-9 and TRBJ2-1; unclear D gene. There are 13 residues in the CDR3. The germline gives CDR1 SEHNR, CDR2 FQNEAQ (reference sequence). Trimming stripped 2 bases from V and 8 bases from J, with 10 bases between. The DNA for the CDR3 is TGTGCCAGCAGCTTAAAGTCGAGCTATGAGCAGTTCTTC. Residues: CASSLKSSYEQFF.

This clonotype was counted once. The genes are TRBV20-1 and TRBJ1-5; D remains ambiguous. Germline loops: CDR1 DFQATT, CDR2 SNEGSKA (reference sequence). The CDR3 covers 14 residues. With 3 bases removed from V and 8 bases from J, the gap between germline ends came to 17 bases. CDR3 protein: CSASQGRTVEPQHF. The CDR3 DNA sequence: TGCAGTGCTAGTCAAGGGAGGACCGTAGAGCCCCAGCATTTT.

This sequence joins TRBV29-1 and TRBJ1-1; D not resolved. The V gene's germline CDR1 is SQVTM and CDR2 ANQGSEA. The CDR3 totals 12 residues. Trimming removed 6 bases at V and 8 bases at J, with 16 bases between. CDR3 region: CSVADGGMEAFF. The CDR3 region has the DNA TGCAGCGTCGCGGATGGAGGCATGGAAGCTTTCTTT.

The rearrangement uses TRBV5-6 and TRBJ2-7; tentative D call: TRBD1 (6 bases). The CDR3 runs to 13 residues. Germline V gene sequence: CDR1 SGHDT, CDR2 YYEEEE. V was cut by 6 bases and J by 3 bases, with 13 bases left in between. CDR3 sequence reads: CASILTGNYEQYF. For the CDR3, the DNA is TGTGCCAGCATACTTACAGGGAACTACGAGCAGTACTTC.

The J gene is TRBJ2-1, the V gene TRBV7-9; D unresolved. The V and J ends lost 5 bases and 4 bases respectively, with 18 bases between them. CDR1 and CDR2 (germline): SEHNR, FQNEAQ (reference sequence). CDR3 length: 16 amino acids. For the CDR3, the DNA is TGTGCCAGCAGCCAGACCCCCGCCTCGAGGTACAATGAGCAGTTCTTC. Residues: CASSQTPASRYNEQFF.

Turning to this clonotype: At one end the junction does not follow the germline gene, possibly because of a read error. The rearrangement links TRBV20-1 to TRBJ2-5, with D perhaps matching TRBD2 (5 bases). CDR1 is DFQATT and CDR2 is SNEGSKA in the germline V gene (reference sequence). The length of the CDR3 is 13 residues. The CDR3 loop is CSARERVQETQYF. The DNA of the CDR3 is TGCAGTGCCAGAGAGAGGGTCCAAGAGACCCAGTACTTC.

The CDR3 sequence is CSGSHWNTEAFF. CDR3 nucleotides: TGCAGCGGTTCCCACTGGAACACTGAAGCTTTCTTT. V and J are TRBV29-1 and TRBJ1-1, with unresolved D. Trimming took 7 bases from V and 1 from J, leaving 10 bases between them. Germline loops: CDR1 SQVTM, CDR2 ANQGSEA. This CDR3 spans 12 amino acids.

The chain joins TRBV7-2 to TRBJ1-1; 8 nucleotides line up with TRBD1. Germline CDR1 reads SGHTA; CDR2 reads FQGNSA. The J segment lost 6 bases and the V segment lost 5 bases, leaving 5 bases of the junction unmatched. The CDR3 is 13 amino acids. The CDR3 bases are TGTGCCAGCAGCCCGCAGGGGGCAGCTGAAGCTTTCTTT. Translated: CASSPQGAAEAFF.

This clonotype was found a few times. The rearrangement uses TRBV7-2 and TRBJ1-2; D gene uncertain. Trimming left V 5 bases short and J 4 bases short, with 8 bases between. CDR1 SGHTA and CDR2 FQGNSA come from the germline V gene. The length of the CDR3 is 12 residues. DNA of the CDR3: TGTGCCAGCAGCCCTGACGTCTATGGCTACACCTTC. This codes for CASSPDVYGYTF.